The rows below give T cell receptor beta chains drawn from one sample of a study of siplizumab effects on memory and regulatory T cells. TCRdb's table, derived via immunoSEQ multiplex PCR, lists solely in-frame clones and lacks some. Here the sample spans over 85,000 clones, 85% to 95% being singletons. The sequenced material came from non-Treg CD4+ T cells sorted from blood. The source is a human donor in good health. CDR3s include the opening cysteine and the closing phenylalanine or tryptophan. Fields, in order: V gene, D gene, clone size, J gene, CDR3 protein, CDR3 DNA. A D gene is named only where the DNA matches it firmly. Rows give clone size only sometimes, using once, few, many, or a class for an expanded clone.

TRBV7-9	NA	NA	TRBJ2-1	CASSLEEAGINEQFF	TGTGCCAGCAGCTTAGAAGAGGCCGGGATAAATGAGCAGTTCTTC
TRBV9	NA	NA	TRBJ1-2	CASSVGNRNYGYTF	TGTGCCAGCAGCGTAGGTAACAGGAACTATGGCTACACCTTC
TRBV4-2	TRBD1	NA	TRBJ1-2	CASSQEDRDYGYTF	TGTGCCAGCAGCCAAGAGGACAGGGACTATGGCTACACCTTC
TRBV2	NA	NA	TRBJ2-5	CASSVGGASQTQYF	TGTGCCAGCAGTGTTGGGGGGGCGTCACAGACCCAGTACTTC
TRBV7-9	NA	NA	TRBJ1-5	CASSLGGGVNQPQHF	TGTGCCAGCAGCTTAGGGGGGGGAGTTAATCAGCCCCAGCATTTT
TRBV10-3	NA	NA	TRBJ1-5	CAISESRGNSNQPQHF	TGTGCCATCAGTGAGTCACGGGGTAATAGCAATCAGCCCCAGCATTTT
TRBV10-3	TRBD2	once	TRBJ2-7	CAISDRLAGGSEQYF	TGTGCCATCAGTGACCGACTAGCGGGAGGATCCGAGCAGTACTTC
TRBV2	TRBD1	NA	TRBJ2-3	CASRVRGQADTQYF	TGTGCCAGCAGGGTCAGGGGGCAAGCAGATACGCAGTATTTT
TRBV19	TRBD1	NA	TRBJ2-7	CASSRIRTGVYEQYF	TGTGCCAGTAGTAGGATCCGGACAGGGGTTTACGAGCAGTACTTC
TRBV7-9	NA	NA	TRBJ1-1	CASSSGRRGEAFF	TGTGCCAGCAGCAGCGGGAGACGGGGTGAAGCTTTCTTT
TRBV6-1	NA	NA	TRBJ1-3	CASSEAPSGNTIYF	TGTGCCAGCAGTGAAGCGCCCTCTGGAAACACCATATATTTT
TRBV19	TRBD1	NA	TRBJ2-5	CASSIGQGAETQYF	TGTGCCAGTAGTATAGGACAGGGGGCAGAGACCCAGTACTTC
TRBV5-1	TRBD2	NA	TRBJ2-2	CASSWTSDTGELFF	TGCGCCAGCAGCTGGACTAGCGACACCGGGGAGCTGTTTTTT
TRBV11-3	NA	NA	TRBJ1-2	CASSPMGAATNYGYTF	TGTGCCAGCAGCCCGATGGGGGCAGCTACTAACTATGGCTACACCTTC
TRBV6-1	NA	NA	TRBJ1-6	CASSEAPDRSSYNSPLHF	TGTGCCAGCAGTGAAGCACCCGACAGGAGCTCCTATAATTCACCCCTCCACTTT
TRBV5-1	TRBD2	once	TRBJ2-2	CASSGSGLAATGELFF	TGCGCCAGCAGTGGATCGGGACTAGCGGCTACCGGGGAGCTGTTTTTT
TRBV11-3	NA	once	TRBJ2-1	CASSLVPPQVGGEQFF	TGTGCCAGCAGCTTAGTCCCACCTCAGGTAGGGGGTGAGCAGTTCTTC
TRBV21-1	NA	few	TRBJ1-5	CASPPTGSNQPQHF	TGTGCCAGCCCCCCCACAGGGAGCAATCAGCCCCAGCATTTT